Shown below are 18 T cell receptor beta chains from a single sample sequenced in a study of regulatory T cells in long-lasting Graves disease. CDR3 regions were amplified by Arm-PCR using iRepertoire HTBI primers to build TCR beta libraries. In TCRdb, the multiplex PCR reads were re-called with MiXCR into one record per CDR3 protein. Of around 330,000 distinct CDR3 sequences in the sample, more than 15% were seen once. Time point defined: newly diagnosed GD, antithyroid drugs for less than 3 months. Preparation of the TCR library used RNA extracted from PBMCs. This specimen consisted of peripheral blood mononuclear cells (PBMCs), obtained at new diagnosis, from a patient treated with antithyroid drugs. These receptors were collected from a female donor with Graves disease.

The CDR3 DNA sequence: TGTGCCAGCAGGCCGGGACTAGCGGGTACTGAGCAGTTCTTC. Its protein product is CASRPGLAGTEQFF. The gene calls are TRBV28 and TRBJ2-1, with 12 nucleotides matching TRBD2. This CDR3 spans 14 amino acids. The ends lost 6 bases at V and 9 bases at J; junction bases unmatched: 6. Germline V gene sequence: CDR1 MDHEN, CDR2 SYDVKM.

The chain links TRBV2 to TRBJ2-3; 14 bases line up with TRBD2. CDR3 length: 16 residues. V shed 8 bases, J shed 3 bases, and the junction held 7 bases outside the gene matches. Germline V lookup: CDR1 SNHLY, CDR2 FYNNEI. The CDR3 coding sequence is TGTGCCAGCCCTCCCGGACTAGCGGGAGGAACAGATACGCAGTATTTT. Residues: CASPPGLAGGTDTQYF.

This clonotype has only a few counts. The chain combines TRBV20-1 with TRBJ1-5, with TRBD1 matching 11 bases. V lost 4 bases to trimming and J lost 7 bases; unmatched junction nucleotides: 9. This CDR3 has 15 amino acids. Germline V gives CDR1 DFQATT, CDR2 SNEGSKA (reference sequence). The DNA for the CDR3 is TGCAGTGCTAAAACCGGGACAGGGGGAGGACAGCCCCAGCATTTT. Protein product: CSAKTGTGGGQPQHF.

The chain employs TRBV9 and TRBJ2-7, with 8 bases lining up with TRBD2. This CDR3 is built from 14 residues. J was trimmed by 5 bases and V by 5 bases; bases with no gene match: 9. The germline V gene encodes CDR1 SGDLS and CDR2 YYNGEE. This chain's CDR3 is CASSGSSGTHEQYF. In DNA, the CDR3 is TGTGCCAGCAGTGGAAGTAGCGGGACCCACGAGCAGTACTTC.

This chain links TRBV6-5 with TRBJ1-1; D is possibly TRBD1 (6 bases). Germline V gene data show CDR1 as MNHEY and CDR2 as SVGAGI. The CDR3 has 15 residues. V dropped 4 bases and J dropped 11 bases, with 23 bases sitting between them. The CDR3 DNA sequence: TGTGCCAGCAGTTCTACCAGTGGGGCTACAGGGAGGGCTTTCTTT. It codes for CASSSTSGATGRAFF.

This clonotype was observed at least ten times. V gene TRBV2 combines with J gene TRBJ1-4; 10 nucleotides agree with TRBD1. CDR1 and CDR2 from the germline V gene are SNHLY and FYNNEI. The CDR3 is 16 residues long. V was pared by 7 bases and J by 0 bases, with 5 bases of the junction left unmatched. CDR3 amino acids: CASNKGTGATNEKLFF. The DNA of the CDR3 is TGTGCCAGCAATAAAGGGACAGGGGCAACTAATGAAAAACTGTTTTTT.

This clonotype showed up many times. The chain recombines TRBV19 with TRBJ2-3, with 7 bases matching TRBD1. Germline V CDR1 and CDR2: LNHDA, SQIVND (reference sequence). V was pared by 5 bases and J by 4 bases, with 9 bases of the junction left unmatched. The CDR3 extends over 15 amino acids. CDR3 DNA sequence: TGTGCCAGTAGTTCTGACAGGGATTTCGCAGATACGCAGTATTTT. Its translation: CASSSDRDFADTQYF.

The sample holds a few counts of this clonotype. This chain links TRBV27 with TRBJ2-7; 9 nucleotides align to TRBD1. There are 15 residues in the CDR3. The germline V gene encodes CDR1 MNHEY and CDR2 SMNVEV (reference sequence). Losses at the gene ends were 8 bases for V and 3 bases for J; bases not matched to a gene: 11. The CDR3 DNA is TGTGCCAGCTCTAACAGGGGGCATAAGATCTACGAGCAGTACTTC. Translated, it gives CASSNRGHKIYEQYF.

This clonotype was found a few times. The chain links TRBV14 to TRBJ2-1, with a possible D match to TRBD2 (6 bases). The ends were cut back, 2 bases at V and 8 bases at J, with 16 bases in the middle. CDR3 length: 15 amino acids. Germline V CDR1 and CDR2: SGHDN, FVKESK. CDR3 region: CASSQLSGPRDEQFF. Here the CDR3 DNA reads TGTGCCAGCAGCCAACTAAGCGGGCCCAGGGATGAGCAGTTCTTC.

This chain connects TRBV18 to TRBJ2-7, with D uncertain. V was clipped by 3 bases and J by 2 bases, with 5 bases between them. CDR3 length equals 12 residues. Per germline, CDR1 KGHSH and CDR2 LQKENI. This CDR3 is CASSPATYEQYF. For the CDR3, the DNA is TGTGCCAGCTCACCTGCTACCTACGAGCAGTACTTC.

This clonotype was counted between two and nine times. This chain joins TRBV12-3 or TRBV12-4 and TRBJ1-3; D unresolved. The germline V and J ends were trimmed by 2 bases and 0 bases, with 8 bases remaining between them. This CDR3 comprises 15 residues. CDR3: CASSLNGISGNTIYF. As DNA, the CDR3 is TGTGCCAGCAGTTTAAACGGGATCTCTGGAAACACCATATATTTT.

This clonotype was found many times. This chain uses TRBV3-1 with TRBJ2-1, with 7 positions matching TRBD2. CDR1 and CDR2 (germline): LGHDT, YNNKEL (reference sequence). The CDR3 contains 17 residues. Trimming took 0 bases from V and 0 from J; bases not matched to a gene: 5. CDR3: CASSQDRAGSSYNEQFF. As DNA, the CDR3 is TGTGCCAGCAGCCAAGATAGAGCGGGATCCTCCTACAATGAGCAGTTCTTC.

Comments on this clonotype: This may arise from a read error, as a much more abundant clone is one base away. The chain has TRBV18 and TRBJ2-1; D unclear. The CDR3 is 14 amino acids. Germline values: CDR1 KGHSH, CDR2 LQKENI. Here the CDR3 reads CPSSPRWGDNEQFF. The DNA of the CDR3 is TGTCCCAGCTCACCACGATGGGGTGACAATGAGCAGTTCTTC. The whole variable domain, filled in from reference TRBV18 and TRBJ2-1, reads NAGVMQNPRHLVRRRGQEARLRCSPMKGHSHVYWYRQLPEEGLKFMVYLQKENIIDESGMPKERFSAEFPKEGPSILRIQQVVRGDSAAYFCPSSPRWGDNEQFFGPGTRLTVL.

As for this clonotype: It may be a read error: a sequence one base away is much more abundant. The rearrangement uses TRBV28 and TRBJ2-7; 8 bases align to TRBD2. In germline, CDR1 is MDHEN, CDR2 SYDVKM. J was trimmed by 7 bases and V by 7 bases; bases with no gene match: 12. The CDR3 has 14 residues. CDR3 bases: TGTGCCAGCACCGGGACTAGGGTCATCAATGAGCAGTACTTC. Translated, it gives CASTGTRVINEQYF.

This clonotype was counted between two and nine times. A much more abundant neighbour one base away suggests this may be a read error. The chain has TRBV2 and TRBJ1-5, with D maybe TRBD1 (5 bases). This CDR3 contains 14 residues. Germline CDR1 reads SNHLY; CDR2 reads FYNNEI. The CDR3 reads CSSRVRQSNQPQHF. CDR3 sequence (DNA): TGTTCCAGCAGGGTGAGACAGAGCAATCAGCCCCAGCATTTT.

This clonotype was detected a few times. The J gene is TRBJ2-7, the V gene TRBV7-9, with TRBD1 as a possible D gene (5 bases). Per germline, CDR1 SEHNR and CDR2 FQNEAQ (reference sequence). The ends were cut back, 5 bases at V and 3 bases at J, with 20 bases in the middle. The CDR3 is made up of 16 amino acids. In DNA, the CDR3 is TGTGCCAGCAGCCTTTCGGCTGGGGCTATCCTCTACGAGCAGTACTTC. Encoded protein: CASSLSAGAILYEQYF.

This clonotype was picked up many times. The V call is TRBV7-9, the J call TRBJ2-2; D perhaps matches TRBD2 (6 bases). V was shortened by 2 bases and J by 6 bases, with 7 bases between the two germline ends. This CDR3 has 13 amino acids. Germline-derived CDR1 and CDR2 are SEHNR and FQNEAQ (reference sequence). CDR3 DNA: TGTGCCAGCAGCTTAACTAGCCCCGGGGAGCTGTTTTTT. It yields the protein CASSLTSPGELFF. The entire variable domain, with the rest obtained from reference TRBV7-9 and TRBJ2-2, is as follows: DTGVSQNPRHKITKRGQNVTFRCDPISEHNRLYWYRQTLGQGPEFLTYFQNEAQLEKSRLLSDRFSAERPKGSFSTLEIQRTEQGDSAMYLCASSLTSPGELFFGEGSRLTVL.

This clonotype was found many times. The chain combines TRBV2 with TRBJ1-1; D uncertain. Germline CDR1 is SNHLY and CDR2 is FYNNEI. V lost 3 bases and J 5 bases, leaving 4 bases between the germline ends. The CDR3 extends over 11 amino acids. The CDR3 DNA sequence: TGTGCCAGCAGTGAGGCGACTGAAGCTTTCTTT. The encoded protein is CASSEATEAFF.